In this sample, the clone carrying this T cell receptor (beta chain) turned up once. These data come from a study of blood T cell repertoires in COVID-19. Participants, about 18 to 90 years old, spanned some 23 US areas. The method was immunoSEQ multiplex PCR; TCRdb's version includes in-frame clones alone and lacks a portion of them. The profile shows 150,000 to 200,000 clones, approximately 80% of them singletons. Germline V gene sequence: CDR1 SGHTA, CDR2 FQGTGA. V gave up 2 bases and J gave up 10 bases; unmatched junction bases: 7. The CDR3 runs 15 residues. This sequence originates from a woman in her fifties or sixties who had recovered from COVID-19. What was sequenced was PBMCs or T cells enriched from blood (not recorded which). The V call is TRBV7-3, the J call TRBJ1-6, with 8 bases fitting TRBD1. This CDR3 reads CASSLGGQGGSPLHF. The DNA for the CDR3 is TGTGCCAGCAGCTTAGGAGGACAGGGAGGCTCACCCCTCCACTTT.